Listed here are 7 T cell receptor beta chains from one sample, sequenced in a study of CD8 T cells in ankylosing spondylitis. TCRdb redid the calling of the 5' RACE reads with MiXCR, one entry per CDR3 protein. The sample shows tens of thousands of distinct CDR3 sequences, 5.3% of them seen only once. The sequenced sample consisted of blood, either unsorted or a sorted T cell fraction (not recorded which). The source of these receptors is a male donor with ankylosing spondylitis or in good health (not recorded which).

Ten or more counts support this clonotype. V gene TRBV19 combines with J gene TRBJ2-7, with 8 positions matching TRBD1. Per germline, CDR1 LNHDA and CDR2 SQIVND (reference sequence). V shed 7 bases and J 5 bases; nucleotides not matched to a gene: 16. CDR3 length equals 16 residues. The CDR3 coding sequence is TGTGCCAGTACCGCGGACAGGGATATTGTGAAGAACGAGCAGTACTTC. Amino acid sequence: CASTADRDIVKNEQYF.

This clonotype was counted many times. The rearrangement uses TRBV7-2 and TRBJ2-3, with D tentatively TRBD1 (6 bases). The germline V gene encodes CDR1 SGHTA and CDR2 FQGNSA. The CDR3 covers 14 residues. V shed 4 bases and J shed 0 bases, with 8 bases lying between them. In DNA form, the CDR3 reads TGTGCCAGCAGCTCGGACAGAAGCACAGATACGCAGTATTTT. Translated: CASSSDRSTDTQYF.

This clonotype has a handful of counts. This chain joins TRBV7-2 and TRBJ2-7; D not certain. CDR1 is SGHTA and CDR2 is FQGNSA in the germline V gene. V dropped 3 bases and J dropped 5 bases, with 5 bases sitting between them. CDR3 length: 11 residues. CDR3 sequence reads: CASSLTDEQYF. The CDR3 coding sequence is TGTGCCAGCAGCTTGACGGACGAGCAGTACTTC.

This clonotype was recorded at least ten times. The chain couples TRBV5-1 to TRBJ2-2, with 7 bases matching TRBD1. V shed 2 bases and J 4 bases; nucleotides not matched to a gene: 5. CDR3 length: 15 residues. Germline-derived CDR1 and CDR2 are SGHRS and YFSETQ. DNA for the CDR3: TGCGCCAGCAGCTTCCAGGGGGAAGGCACCGGGGAGCTGTTTTTT. This gives the protein CASSFQGEGTGELFF.

This clonotype was observed many times. The chain employs TRBV2 and TRBJ2-7; 9 positions match TRBD1. CDR1 SNHLY and CDR2 FYNNEI come from the germline V gene. This CDR3 contains 15 residues. V was pared by 6 bases and J by 3 bases, with 9 bases of the junction left unmatched. CDR3 nucleotides: TGTGCCAGCAGAGAGGGACAGGGTGGGATCTACGAGCAGTACTTC. Translating it yields CASREGQGGIYEQYF. Combining the CDR3 with reference TRBV2 and TRBJ2-7 gives the whole variable domain EPEVTQTPSHQVTQMGQEVILRCVPISNHLYFYWYRQILGQKVEFLVSFYNNEISEKSEIFDDQFSVERPDGSNFTLKIRSTKLEDSAMYFCASREGQGGIYEQYFGPGTRLTVT.

This clonotype was seen repeatedly, ten times or more. The genes are TRBV10-3 and TRBJ1-5, with a possible D match to TRBD1 (5 bases). Germline CDR1 ENHRY, CDR2 SYGVKD. This CDR3 has 16 amino acids. The V end was cut by 0 bases, the J end by 1 base, with 10 bases between. CDR3 sequence (DNA): TGTGCCATCAGTGAGTCGTCAGGGACGAGCAATCAGCCCCAGCATTTT. Translation gives CAISESSGTSNQPQHF.

This clonotype was detected many times. V is TRBV7-4 and J is TRBJ2-2; D gene unclear. The CDR3 is 16 amino acids. V lost 2 bases, J lost 2 bases, and 12 bases lay in between. In germline, CDR1 is SGHVT, CDR2 SQSDAQ. CDR3 sequence: CASSLFSQINTGELFF. The CDR3 bases are TGTGCCAGCAGCTTATTTAGCCAGATTAACACCGGGGAGCTGTTTTTT.